Listed below are T cell receptor beta chains from one sample, sequenced in a study of blood T cell repertoires in COVID-19. Sequenced by immunoSEQ multiplex PCR; TCRdb stores in-frame clones only, minus some. The sample includes 150,000 to 200,000 clones, around 85% seen only once; the top ten take approximately 9.8%. The specimen was peripheral blood. Source of these receptors: a woman over 75 with acute or convalescent COVID-19. The CDR3 runs from the conserved cysteine through the conserved F or W. The D gene is left open where the match is weak. Some rows have no size entry. The others give once, few or many, or a class for an expanded clone.

>TRBD1|TRBJ2-2|TRBV20-1|-
CSASPDRGQGAGELFF
TGCAGTGCTAGTCCGGACCGCGGACAGGGGGCCGGGGAGCTGTTTTTT
>-|TRBJ1-2|TRBV7-2|-
CASSSTGFSYGYTF
TGTGCCAGCAGCTCCACCGGGTTCTCCTATGGCTACACCTTC
>-|TRBJ1-2|TRBV7-3|-
CASSLTGQNYGYTF
TGTGCCAGCAGCTTAACCGGACAGAACTATGGCTACACCTTC
>-|TRBJ2-7|TRBV7-2|-
CASSLSQGYEQYF
TGTGCCAGCAGCTTATCCCAGGGTTACGAGCAGTACTTC
>-|TRBJ2-7|TRBV7-2|-
CASSSRGREFYF
TGTGCCAGCAGCTCAAGGGGCCGGGAGTTTTACTTC
>TRBD1|TRBJ2-2|TRBV5-1|-
CASSLGQGTGELFF
TGCGCCAGCAGCTTGGGACAGGGGACCGGGGAGCTGTTTTTT
>TRBD1|TRBJ1-5|TRBV7-2|-
CASSHRDRVRDQPQHF
TGTGCCAGCAGCCACCGGGACAGGGTTCGCGATCAGCCCCAGCATTTT
>-|TRBJ1-5|TRBV6-5|-
CASGPGLSNQPQHF
TGTGCCAGCGGCCCGGGACTTAGCAATCAGCCCCAGCATTTT
>-|TRBJ2-1|TRBV19|-
CASSIDPSAPKQFF
TGTGCCAGTAGTATAGACCCCAGCGCCCCTAAGCAGTTCTTC
>TRBD2|TRBJ2-5|TRBV6-6|-
CASSYSGSGGQETQYF
TGTGCCAGCAGTTACTCTGGTAGCGGGGGCCAAGAGACCCAGTACTTC
>-|TRBJ1-1|TRBV19|-
CASSTYRQGVKTEAFF
TGTGCCAGTAGTACATACAGGCAAGGGGTCAAAACTGAAGCTTTCTTT
>-|TRBJ1-2|TRBV6-2/TRBV6-3|-
CASSYPDGYTF
TGTGCCAGCAGTTACCCCGATGGCTACACCTTC
>-|TRBJ2-1|TRBV10-2|few
CASTTVDFAYNEQFF
TGCGCCAGTACCACGGTCGATTTTGCCTACAATGAGCAGTTCTTC
>-|TRBJ1-5|TRBV7-8|-
CASSLEPLGNQPQHF
TGTGCCAGCAGCTTGGAGCCCCTCGGCAATCAGCCCCAGCATTTT
>TRBD1|TRBJ1-1|TRBV2|-
CASSVRGRGTDTEAFF
TGTGCCAGCAGTGTTAGGGGGCGCGGGACCGACACTGAAGCTTTCTTT
>-|TRBJ2-1|TRBV7-2|-
CASGTGLLYNEQFF
TGTGCCAGCGGAACGGGACTTTTGTACAATGAGCAGTTCTTC
>-|TRBJ1-1|TRBV4-2|-
CASSHTDSNTEAFF
TGTGCCAGCAGCCACACCGACAGTAACACTGAAGCTTTCTTT